Listed here is a single T cell receptor (beta chain). A read error is possible here, since a much larger clone lies one base away. Amplified regions were TCR beta CDR3 sequences from RNA transcripts. A first-round RT-PCR of the TCR CDR3 used the HTBI primer set. TCRdb analysed the multiplex PCR reads with MiXCR anew, one entry per CDR3 protein. The top ten hold roughly 5.7% of the sample, which has roughly 580,000 distinct CDR3 sequences, about 14% seen once. This entry comes from a study of T cells in Graves' hyperthyroidism and ophthalmopathy. Between the trimmed V and J ends, which lost 4 bases and 2 bases, there was a span of 13 bases. Germline-derived CDR1 and CDR2 are SQVTM and ANQGSEA. The CDR3 contains 14 residues.

The sequence derives from a woman younger than 45 with Graves' hyperthyroidism that later progressed to Graves' ophthalmopathy. This chain links TRBV29-1 with TRBJ2-3, with unresolved D. Sequencing was carried out using blood. CDR3 residues: CSVGPPPFTDTQYF. CDR3 DNA sequence: TGCAGCGTTGGGCCACCCCCCTTCACAGATACGCAGTATTTT.